This record concerns one T cell receptor beta chain sequence. The data belong to a study of T cell responses to AZD1222 COVID-19 vaccine. The germline gives CDR1 SGHRS, CDR2 YFSETQ. V gave up 4 bases and J gave up 2 bases, with 7 bases separating them. The CDR3 totals 13 residues. Here immunoSEQ multiplex PCR was the method, and the copy in TCRdb shows in-frame clones only, minus some. The sample includes 75,000 to 100,000 clones, about 88% of them seen just once. The origin of this receptor is an adult in good health. The rearrangement links TRBV5-1 to TRBJ1-3; D uncertain. The source was peripheral blood, collected on day 0 of AZD1222 vaccination. For the CDR3, the DNA is TGCGCCAGCAGCCTGAACGCTGGAAACACCATATATTTT. Protein product: CASSLNAGNTIYF.